This TCR beta chain was retrieved from a study of cytomegalovirus exposure and HLA in healthy donors. Broader study findings: Associated with cytomegalovirus, according to the listing, were some 150 TCR beta chains. Three chains linked to CMV were shown in vitro to be specific for CMV antigens. Diagnosis of cytomegalovirus status made by the classifier reportedly showed high specificity and sensitivity. That first-cohort TCR clusters tended to co-occur in the 90 to 150 validation repertoires was found in a later analysis.

CDR3 length: 17 amino acids. V was trimmed by 0 bases and J by 4 bases, leaving 15 bases between them. CDR1 is MNHEY and CDR2 is SMNVEV in the germline V gene (reference sequence). In the case of this clone: Its antigen is not identified.

Profiled with immunoSEQ multiplex PCR; TCRdb holds only in-frame clones, not every one. The sample records tens of thousands of clones, about nine tenths being singletons. The rearrangement joins TRBV27 to TRBJ2-2; the D is unclear. The receptor's source is a man aged 18 to 30 in good health and CMV-seronegative. Sequenced sample: PBMCs. CDR3 loop: CASSLSPFRSGTGELFF. CDR3 DNA sequence: TGTGCCAGCAGTTTATCCCCCTTCAGGTCAGGCACCGGGGAGCTGTTTTTT.